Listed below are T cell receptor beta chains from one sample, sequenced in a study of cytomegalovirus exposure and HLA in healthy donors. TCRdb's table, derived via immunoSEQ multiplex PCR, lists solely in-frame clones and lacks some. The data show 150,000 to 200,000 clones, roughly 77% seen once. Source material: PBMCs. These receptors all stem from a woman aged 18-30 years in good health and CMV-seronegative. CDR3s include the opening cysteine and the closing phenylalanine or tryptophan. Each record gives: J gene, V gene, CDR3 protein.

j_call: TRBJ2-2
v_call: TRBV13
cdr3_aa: CASSFRGPPGELFF

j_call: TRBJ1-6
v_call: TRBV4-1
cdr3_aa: CASSQDSGGRSPLHF

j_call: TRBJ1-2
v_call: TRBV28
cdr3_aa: CATTTGSFLYGYTF

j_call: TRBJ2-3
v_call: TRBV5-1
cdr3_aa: CASSLQGGTDTQYF

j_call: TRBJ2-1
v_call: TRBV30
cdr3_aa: CAWTSYNEQFF

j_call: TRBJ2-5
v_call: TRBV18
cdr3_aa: CASSPGTGATETQYF

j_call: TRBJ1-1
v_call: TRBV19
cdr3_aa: CASSPQQGSAEAFF

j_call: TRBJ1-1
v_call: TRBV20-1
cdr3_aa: CSPEDSEAFF

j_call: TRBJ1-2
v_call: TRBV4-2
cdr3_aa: CASSQEVNEDYGYTF

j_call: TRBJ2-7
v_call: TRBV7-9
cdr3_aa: CASSGRDRGHYEQYF

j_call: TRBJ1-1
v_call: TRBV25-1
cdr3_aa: CASSEQGMRAFF

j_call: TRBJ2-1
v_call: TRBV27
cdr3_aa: CASSTGLRYNEQFF

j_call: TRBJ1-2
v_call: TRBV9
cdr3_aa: CASSVVGTGFYGYTF

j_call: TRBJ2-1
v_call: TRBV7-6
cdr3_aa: CASSLGQGGSYNEQFF

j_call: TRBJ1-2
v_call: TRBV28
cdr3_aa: CASSSPWTGVVYGYTF

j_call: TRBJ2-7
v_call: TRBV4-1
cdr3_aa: CASSHPGTGNTEQYF

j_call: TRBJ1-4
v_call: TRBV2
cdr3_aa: CASSGTGSHNEKLFF

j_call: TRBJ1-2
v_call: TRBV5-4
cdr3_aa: CASSLEAPGYGYTF

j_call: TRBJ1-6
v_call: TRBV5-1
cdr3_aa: CASSPLQGSRGSPLHF

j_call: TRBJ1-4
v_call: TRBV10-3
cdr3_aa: CAVSPGPTNEKLFF

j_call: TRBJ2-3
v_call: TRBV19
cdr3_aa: CASSTTGGTDTQYF

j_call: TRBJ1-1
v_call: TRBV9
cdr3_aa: CASSATGNMNTEAFF

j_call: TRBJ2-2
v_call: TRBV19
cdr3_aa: CATRQNANTGELFF

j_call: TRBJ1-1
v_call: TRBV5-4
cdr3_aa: CASSPIGGGNTEAFF

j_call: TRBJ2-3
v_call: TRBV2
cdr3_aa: CASGQTGFRGTDTQYF

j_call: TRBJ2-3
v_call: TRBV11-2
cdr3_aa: CASSSIAGSTKSTDTQYF

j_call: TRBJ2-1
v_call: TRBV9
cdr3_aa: CASSASRSSYNEQFF

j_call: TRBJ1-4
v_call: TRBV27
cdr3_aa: CASSATGATNEKLFF

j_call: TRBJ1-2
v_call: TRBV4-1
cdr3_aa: CATAPASGVNYGYTF

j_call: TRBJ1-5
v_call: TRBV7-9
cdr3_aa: CASSLATPYSNQPQHF

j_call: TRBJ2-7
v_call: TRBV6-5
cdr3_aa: CASRGTGGSNEQYF

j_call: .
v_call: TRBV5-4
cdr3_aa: CASSSGQFSYEQYF

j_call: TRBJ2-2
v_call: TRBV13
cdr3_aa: CASSLDRGINSYTGELFF

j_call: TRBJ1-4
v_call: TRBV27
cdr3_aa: CASSYLGTGEGNEKLFF

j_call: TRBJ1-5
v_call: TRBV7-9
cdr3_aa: CASSRLTEKGQGFNQPQHF

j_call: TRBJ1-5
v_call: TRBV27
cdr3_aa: CASSFEGGPWPQHF

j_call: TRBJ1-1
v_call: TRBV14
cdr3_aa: CASSQDLWDILLVF

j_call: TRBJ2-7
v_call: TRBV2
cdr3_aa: CASSNWVRLEQYF

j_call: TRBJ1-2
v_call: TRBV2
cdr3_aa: CASSESGTANGYTF

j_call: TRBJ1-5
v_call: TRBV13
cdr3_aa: CASSSGHSNQPQHF

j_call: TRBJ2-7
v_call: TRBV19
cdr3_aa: CASSIHTGDVHEQYF

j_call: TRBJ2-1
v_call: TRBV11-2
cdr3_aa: CASSLNRAPPHNEQFF

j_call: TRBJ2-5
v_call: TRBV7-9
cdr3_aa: CASSSIETQYF

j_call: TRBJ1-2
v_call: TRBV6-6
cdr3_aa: CASSFADRGYGYTF

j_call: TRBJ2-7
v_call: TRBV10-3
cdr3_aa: CAITDRVFGGEQYF

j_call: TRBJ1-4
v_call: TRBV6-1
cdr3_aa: CASSGGQGTTNEKLFF

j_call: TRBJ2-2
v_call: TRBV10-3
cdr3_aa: CAISESTSEAGELFF

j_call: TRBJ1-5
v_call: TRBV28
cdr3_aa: CASSLATGGSNQPQHF

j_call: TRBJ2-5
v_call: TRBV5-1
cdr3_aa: CASSLHTSGVASQETQYF

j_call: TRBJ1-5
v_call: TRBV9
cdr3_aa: CASSVGGGSQPQHF

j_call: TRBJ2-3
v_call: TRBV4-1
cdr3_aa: CASSQDRGTESTDTQYF

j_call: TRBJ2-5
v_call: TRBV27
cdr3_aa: CATLRRGRSRETQYF